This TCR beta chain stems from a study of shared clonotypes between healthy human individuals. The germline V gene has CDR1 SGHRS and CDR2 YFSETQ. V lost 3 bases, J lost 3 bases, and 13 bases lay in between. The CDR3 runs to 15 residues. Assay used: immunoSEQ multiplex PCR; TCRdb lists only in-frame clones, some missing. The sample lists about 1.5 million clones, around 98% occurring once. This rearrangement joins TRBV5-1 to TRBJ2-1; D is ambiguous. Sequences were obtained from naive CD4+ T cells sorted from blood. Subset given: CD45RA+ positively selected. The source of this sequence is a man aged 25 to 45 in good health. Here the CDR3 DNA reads TGCGCCAGCAGCTCCGCATCGTTAATCTACAATGAGCAGTTCTTC. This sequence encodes CASSSASLIYNEQFF.